This T cell receptor (beta chain) was sequenced for a study of T-cell memory formation after mild COVID-19. Background on the study: TCR clusters mostly belonged to single donors. Findings and caveats of the study: Contracting clones, day 15 to 85, had balanced CD4/CD8, and later expanders favored CD4+. Cross-reactive memory appears to have joined, as suggested by some responding clones showing up in pre-infection memory. For contracting clones, CD4+ ones sat mainly in CM and EM, CD8+ in EMRA.

This CDR3 comprises 13 residues. The V gene end was trimmed by 5 bases and the J gene end by 6 bases; junction bases not matched to a gene: 5. Germline V lookup: CDR1 SGHVS, CDR2 FQNEAQ. This clonotype occurred a few times. Antigen unknown. TCRdb used MiXCR to reprocess the 5' RACE reads, holding one entry per CDR3 protein. The table lists roughly 350,000 distinct CDR3 sequences, roughly 13% of them singletons. Sequences were obtained from PBMCs or a T cell subset sorted from them (not recorded which). The TCR comes from a man between 18 and 35 years old who had mild COVID-19 (a few samples of this study predate the infection). Cell type and time point are not known. V usage is TRBV7-8 and J usage is TRBJ2-5, with 8 bases fitting TRBD1. CDR3 residues: CASSPRQGQTQYF. DNA for the CDR3: TGTGCCAGCAGCCCTCGACAGGGGCAGACCCAGTACTTC.